A single sample gave rise to the 24 T cell receptor beta chains below, sequenced in a study of OX40 agonist ivuxolimab in advanced cancers. The table came from immunoSEQ multiplex PCR; TCRdb's copy has only in-frame clones and leaves some out. The sample has roughly 92,000 clones, roughly 90% seen once; the top ten hold 3% to 3.5%. The material sequenced was CD4+ or CD8+ T cells sorted from blood, taken in a trial of the OX40 agonist ivuxolimab. The receptors shown here come from an adult with an advanced solid tumor such as melanoma, head and neck, liver or kidney cancer.

The chain links TRBV7-9 to TRBJ2-7; 9 nucleotides agree with TRBD1. Trimming removed 5 bases from V and 4 bases from J; junction bases left unmatched: 9. The V gene's germline CDR1 is SEHNR and CDR2 FQNEAQ (reference sequence). This CDR3 has 15 residues. This CDR3 reads CASSPRDREKYEQYF. CDR3 nucleotides: TGTGCCAGCAGCCCGCGGGACAGGGAGAAGTACGAGCAGTACTTC.

The J gene is TRBJ2-3, the V gene TRBV19, with TRBD2 matching over 12 bases. Germline CDR1 and CDR2: LNHDA and SQIVND (reference sequence). The CDR3 contains 14 residues. V was pared by 5 bases and J by 4 bases, with 1 base of the junction left unmatched. The CDR3 sequence is CASSLAGGSDTQYF. The CDR3 DNA sequence: TGTGCCAGTAGTCTAGCGGGAGGGTCAGATACGCAGTATTTT.

This chain connects TRBV27 to TRBJ2-1; 14 nucleotides line up with TRBD2. The germline V gene has CDR1 MNHEY and CDR2 SMNVEV (reference sequence). Unmatched junction bases numbered 4, after V lost 4 bases and J lost 14 bases. CDR3 length: 13 residues. The CDR3 reads CASSSTSGGAEFF. DNA of the CDR3: TGTGCCAGCAGTTCGACTAGCGGGGGGGCCGAGTTCTTC.

The rearrangement joins TRBV6-5 to TRBJ2-1; 7 bases align to TRBD2. J gave up 1 base and V 6 bases, and 6 bases lay outside the gene matches. Germline loops: CDR1 MNHEY, CDR2 SVGAGI. This CDR3 contains 15 residues. For the CDR3, the DNA is TGTGCCAGCAGCTCAACTAGCGAATCCTACAATGAGCAGTTCTTC. This encodes CASSSTSESYNEQFF.

The chain combines TRBV29-1 with TRBJ2-1; TRBD2 matches 9 bases. Germline values: CDR1 SQVTM, CDR2 ANQGSEA. CDR3 length equals 11 residues. Unmatched junction bases numbered 3, after V lost 5 bases and J lost 10 bases. CDR3 in amino acids: CSVPSGAEQFF. CDR3 coding DNA: TGCAGCGTTCCTAGCGGGGCCGAGCAGTTCTTC.

This clone was seen only once. V and J are TRBV7-2 and TRBJ2-1, with D tentatively TRBD1 or TRBD2 (6 bases each). This CDR3 is built from 16 residues. Germline-derived CDR1 and CDR2 are SGHTA and FQGNSA. The V gene lost 1 base and the J gene lost 4 bases, with 14 bases spanning the gap. The CDR3 loop is CASSLGLGGQYNEQFF. The CDR3 DNA reads TGTGCCAGCAGCTTAGGTCTCGGGGGCCAATACAATGAGCAGTTCTTC.

The rearrangement links TRBV18 to TRBJ2-1; 7 nucleotides agree with TRBD1. This CDR3 is 17 amino acids long. The germline gives CDR1 KGHSH, CDR2 LQKENI. Losses at the gene ends were 0 bases for V and 6 bases for J; bases not matched to a gene: 11. CDR3 sequence reads: CASSPPDRVQLSNEQFF. The CDR3, as DNA: TGTGCCAGCTCACCACCAGACAGGGTCCAACTTTCCAATGAGCAGTTCTTC.

The CDR3 DNA is TGTGCCAGCAGCTTCACAGAGAACACCGGGGAGCTGTTTTTT. It codes for CASSFTENTGELFF. The chain links TRBV5-6 to TRBJ2-2; D unclear. The germline V gene has CDR1 SGHDT and CDR2 YYEEEE. CDR3 length: 14 amino acids. V gave up 2 bases and J gave up 1 base, with 6 bases separating them.

This sequence joins TRBV7-2 and TRBJ2-3; TRBD2 matches at 9 bases. V lost 5 bases and J lost 3; bases outside the gene matches: 9. The CDR3 has 16 residues. Germline CDR1 reads SGHTA; CDR2 reads FQGNSA. Here the CDR3 DNA reads TGTGCCAGCAGCCCAATAGCGGGGGAAGGGACAGATACGCAGTATTTT. Protein: CASSPIAGEGTDTQYF.

Only one count was recorded for this clone. The chain joins TRBV27 to TRBJ2-7; 9 nucleotides line up with TRBD1. Germline lookup yields CDR1 MNHEY and CDR2 SMNVEV (reference sequence). The trim removed 6 bases at V and 6 bases at J, leaving 6 bases unmatched. This CDR3 contains 13 residues. The CDR3 loop is CASRTGGGSEQYF. CDR3 nucleotides: TGTGCCAGCAGGACAGGGGGGGGCTCCGAGCAGTACTTC.

The genes are TRBV5-5 and TRBJ2-1; D perhaps matches TRBD1 (6 bases). V lost 0 bases and J lost 4, with 8 bases in between. The CDR3 is 14 amino acids. Germline CDR1 is SGHKS and CDR2 is YYEKEE (reference sequence). CDR3 residues: CASSLAGQYNEQFF. Here the CDR3 DNA reads TGTGCCAGCAGCTTGGCTGGACAGTACAATGAGCAGTTCTTC.

The rearrangement joins TRBV11-2 to TRBJ2-7; 8 nucleotides match TRBD2. Per the germline V gene, CDR1 is SGHAT and CDR2 is FQNNGV. V was clipped by 3 bases and J by 3 bases; unmatched bases: 10. The CDR3 has 16 amino acids. The CDR3: CASSFIASGRDYEQYF. The DNA for the CDR3 is TGTGCCAGCAGCTTTATAGCTAGCGGGCGAGACTACGAGCAGTACTTC.

The V call is TRBV28, the J call TRBJ2-2; D ambiguous. The CDR3 runs 11 residues. The V end was cut by 8 bases, the J end by 13 bases, with 14 bases between. CDR1 and CDR2 (germline): MDHEN, SYDVKM. This CDR3 reads CASGALVGLFF. The CDR3 DNA is TGTGCCAGCGGAGCGTTAGTGGGGCTGTTTTTT.

The chain joins TRBV19 to TRBJ1-1, with D uncertain. Germline V gene data show CDR1 as LNHDA and CDR2 as SQIVND (reference sequence). The CDR3 is made up of 17 amino acids. Trimming shortened V by 4 bases and J by 1 base, and 19 bases separated the two germline ends. CDR3 sequence: CASSTVVGAGENTEAFF. CDR3 nucleotide sequence: TGTGCCAGTAGTACCGTTGTGGGAGCGGGTGAGAACACTGAAGCTTTCTTT. The full variable domain, completed using reference TRBV19 and TRBJ1-1, is DGGITQSPKYLFRKEGQNVTLSCEQNLNHDAMYWYRQDPGQGLRLIYYSQIVNDFQKGDIAEGYSVSREKKESFPLTVTSAQKNPTAFYLCASSTVVGAGENTEAFFGQGTRLTVV.

The rearrangement links TRBV7-6 to TRBJ2-6; D unresolved. From germline, CDR1 is SGHVS and CDR2 FNYEAQ. V dropped 1 base and J dropped 4 bases, with 5 bases sitting between them. This CDR3 is 14 amino acids long. The CDR3 here is CASSLGGGANVLTF. Here the CDR3 DNA reads TGTGCCAGCAGCTTAGGCGGCGGGGCCAACGTCCTGACTTTC.

The rearrangement joins TRBV9 to TRBJ2-7; no clear D. With 4 bases removed from V and 2 bases from J, the gap between germline ends came to 13 bases. Per germline, CDR1 SGDLS and CDR2 YYNGEE. The CDR3 is made up of 14 amino acids. The CDR3 sequence is CASSPTHNPYEQYF. The CDR3 DNA sequence: TGTGCCAGCAGCCCGACACATAACCCCTACGAGCAGTACTTC. The entire variable domain, with the rest obtained from reference TRBV9 and TRBJ2-7, is as follows: DSGVTQTPKHLITATGQRVTLRCSPRSGDLSVYWYQQSLDQGLQFLIQYYNGEERAKGNILERFSAQQFPDLHSELNLSSLELGDSALYFCASSPTHNPYEQYFGPGTRLTVT.

Comments on this clone: Other DNA sequences within the sample encode an identical CDR3. J is TRBJ1-1 and V is TRBV6-5, with TRBD1 as a possible D gene (5 bases). Germline lookup yields CDR1 MNHEY and CDR2 SVGAGI. CDR3 size: 13 residues. V was pared by 0 bases and J by 4 bases, with 6 bases between. The DNA of the CDR3 is TGTGCCAGCAGTTACTCCGGGGGCACTGAAGCTTTCTTT. Its translation: CASSYSGGTEAFF.

This clone appeared once. The CDR3 DNA reads TGTGCCAGCAGCCCGACCGCAGGGACCCAGTACTTC. This gives the protein CASSPTAGTQYF. The genes are TRBV5-5 and TRBJ2-7; the D is unclear. The DNA end is more similar to TRBJ2-5, so the J call may be wrong. The CDR3 is 12 amino acids. Germline lookup yields CDR1 SGHKS and CDR2 YYEKEE (reference sequence).

The rearrangement links TRBV7-9 to TRBJ2-1, with D possibly being TRBD2 (6 bases). Germline V gene lookup returns CDR1 SEHNR and CDR2 FQNEAQ (reference sequence). V was shortened by 3 bases and J by 0 bases, with 9 bases between the two germline ends. The CDR3 loop spans 15 amino acids. The CDR3 is CASSLGLSSYNEQFF. Here the CDR3 DNA reads TGTGCCAGCAGCTTGGGACTCAGCTCCTACAATGAGCAGTTCTTC.

The rearrangement links TRBV4-1 to TRBJ2-7; TRBD1 matches at 9 bases. Per the germline V gene, CDR1 is MGHRA and CDR2 is YSYEKL. The CDR3 runs 15 residues. With 4 bases clipped from V and 5 bases from J, the junction kept 9 bases outside the gene matches. CDR3 protein: CASSPQPDRGDEQYF. CDR3 DNA: TGCGCCAGCAGCCCCCAACCGGACAGGGGAGACGAGCAGTACTTC.

V and J are TRBV9 and TRBJ2-1, with TRBD2 matching over 10 bases. The CDR3 length is 15 residues. Germline V gives CDR1 SGDLS, CDR2 YYNGEE. The ends lost 4 bases at V and 5 bases at J; junction bases unmatched: 6. In nucleotides, the CDR3 is TGTGCCAGCAGCCTCCGGACTAGCGGTCACAATGAGCAGTTCTTC. Translation: CASSLRTSGHNEQFF.

The rearrangement uses TRBV11-2 and TRBJ2-1, with D perhaps matching TRBD1 (5 bases). Germline CDR1 is SGHAT and CDR2 is FQNNGV. The CDR3 has 16 residues. Between the trimmed V and J ends, which lost 2 bases and 8 bases, there was a span of 19 bases. The CDR3 sequence is CASSLTQASPTYEQFF. The CDR3 nucleotides are TGTGCCAGCAGCTTAACACAGGCTTCGCCAACGTATGAGCAGTTCTTC.

The chain couples TRBV15 to TRBJ2-1; D is perhaps TRBD1 or TRBD2 (5 bases each). The germline CDR1 and CDR2 sequences are LNHNV and YYDKDF (reference sequence). V was pared by 8 bases and J by 6 bases, with 14 bases between. The CDR3 consists of 13 residues. CDR3 residues: CATRDGISNEQFF. CDR3 DNA: TGTGCCACCCGGGACGGGATCTCCAATGAGCAGTTCTTC.

The V call is TRBV28, the J call TRBJ2-7; the match to TRBD2 covers 12 bases. Germline loops: CDR1 MDHEN, CDR2 SYDVKM. V trimming: 5 bases; J trimming: 2 bases; junction bases outside the gene matches: 10. This CDR3 is 17 amino acids long. The chain's CDR3 is CASSGPITSGGTYEQYF. The DNA for the CDR3 is TGTGCCAGCAGTGGCCCGATTACTAGCGGGGGGACCTACGAGCAGTACTTC.